This entry features one TCR beta chain sequence. Germline loops: CDR1 SGHTA, CDR2 FQGNSA. The V and J ends lost 4 bases and 1 base respectively, with 10 bases between them. This CDR3 comprises 14 residues. The method was immunoSEQ multiplex PCR; TCRdb's version includes in-frame clones alone and lacks a portion of them. The sample includes 200,000 to 250,000 clones, 80% to 95% of them seen just once. The sample originates from a study of blood T cell repertoires in COVID-19. This receptor was identified in a man between 60 and 70 years old with COVID-19, enrolled during active disease. The V call is TRBV7-2, the J call TRBJ1-1; D unresolved. Material for sequencing was peripheral blood. The CDR3 loop is CASSYRSGNTEAFF. CDR3 DNA sequence: TGTGCCAGCAGCTATCGCTCGGGGAACACTGAAGCTTTCTTT. The full variable domain, completed using reference TRBV7-2 and TRBJ1-1, is GAGVSQSPSNKVTEKGKDVELRCDPISGHTALYWYRQSLGQGLEFLIYFQGNSAPDKSGLPSDRFSAERTGGSVSTLTIQRTQQEDSAVYLCASSYRSGNTEAFFGQGTRLTVV.